Following are 27 T cell receptor beta chains from one sample sequenced in a study of vaccination effects on CD4 cells after COVID-19 (dated 2022 in TCRdb). After less than 13 days of culture, CD4+ T cells were isolated with the EasySep CD4+ T cell isolation kit. Convalescent patients had PCR-confirmed SARS-CoV-2 infection between March and December 2020, before Alpha, Beta and Delta variants emerged in the United States. Participants received two doses of either the BNT162b2 or the mRNA-1273 mRNA SARS-CoV-2 vaccine. These receptors have no known antigen. Library preparation was by the immunoSEQ multiplex PCR assay. In TCRdb, the immuneACCESS table is reduced to in-frame sequences with V and J assigned. These tables do not hold every clone; where another copy was compared, an unresolved V gene accounts for under half, and the others remain unexplained. Here the sample has approximately 30,000 clones; roughly four fifths occur a single time. 5.5% to 8.5% of the sample is held by the ten biggest clonotypes.

The material sequenced was CD4+ T cells from PBMCs cultured without peptide, taken after COVID-19 vaccination. These receptors were taken from a human donor who had a prior SARS-CoV-2 infection.

The chain combines TRBV29-1 with TRBJ2-5; D may match TRBD1 or TRBD2 (5 bases each). The CDR3 covers 15 residues. The germline CDR1 and CDR2 sequences are SQVTM and ANQGSEA. Deletions cut 2 bases from V and 2 bases from J, with 15 bases between. CDR3 sequence (DNA): TGCAGCGTTGAATCCGGGGCAGGCTGGCAAGAGACCCAGTACTTC. Translating gives CSVESGAGWQETQYF.

The V call is TRBV7-9, the J call TRBJ2-5, with 8 bases aligning to TRBD1. From germline, CDR1 is SEHNR and CDR2 FQNEAQ (reference sequence). Losses at the gene ends were 4 bases for V and 5 bases for J; bases not matched to a gene: 9. This CDR3 is built from 15 residues. This CDR3 reads CASSSKGQGGETQYF. The CDR3, as DNA: TGTGCCAGCAGCTCAAAAGGACAGGGTGGGGAGACCCAGTACTTC.

This sequence joins TRBV5-6 and TRBJ1-4; D is unresolved. V was trimmed by 1 base and J by 8 bases, leaving 6 bases between them. CDR1 is SGHDT and CDR2 is YYEEEE in the germline V gene. This CDR3 has 12 residues. The CDR3 is CASSLMGEKLFF. The CDR3, as DNA: TGTGCCAGCAGCTTGATGGGGGAAAAACTGTTTTTT.

The chain recombines TRBV4-1 with TRBJ1-6, with 7 bases matching TRBD1. Germline V gives CDR1 MGHRA, CDR2 YSYEKL. V lost 1 base, J lost 0 bases, and 3 bases stayed unmatched. This CDR3 has 17 residues. Written as DNA, the CDR3 is TGCGCCAGCAGCCAAGGGGACAGTGGCTCCTATAATTCACCCCTCCACTTT. Translation gives CASSQGDSGSYNSPLHF.

The genes are TRBV30 and TRBJ2-7, with 7 nucleotides matching TRBD1. CDR3 size: 16 residues. Germline V CDR1 and CDR2: GTSNPN, SVGIG (reference sequence). V was clipped by 4 bases and J by 1 base; unmatched bases: 13. CDR3 residues: CAWTGGKGSGSYEQYF. CDR3 coding DNA: TGTGCCTGGACAGGGGGAAAGGGTTCAGGATCCTACGAGCAGTACTTC.

The CDR3 DNA follows: TGCGCCAGCAGCTTGGCCCCCGGACAGGGGTACGGCTACACCTTC. It yields the protein CASSLAPGQGYGYTF. The V gene is TRBV5-1, the J gene TRBJ1-2, with 9 bases aligning to TRBD1. V lost 0 bases and J lost 8; bases outside the gene matches: 8. Germline CDR1 is SGHRS and CDR2 is YFSETQ. The CDR3 is 15 residues long.

The chain recombines TRBV12-3 or TRBV12-4 with TRBJ2-1; D gene uncertain. V lost 6 bases and J lost 0, with 6 bases in between. This CDR3 comprises 13 residues. The CDR3 reads CASSRSSYNEQFF. CDR3 bases: TGTGCCAGCAGCAGAAGCTCCTACAATGAGCAGTTCTTC.

This chain joins TRBV19 and TRBJ2-3, with D maybe TRBD2 (5 bases). Trimming took off 3 bases at V and 4 bases at J, with 20 bases between the two ends. The CDR3 sequence is 17 residues long. The germline gives CDR1 LNHDA, CDR2 SQIVND (reference sequence). CDR3 nucleotide sequence: TGTGCCAGTAGTATGCGGGTGGTTTCTGGGCTGGCAGATACGCAGTATTTT. It yields the protein CASSMRVVSGLADTQYF. Using reference TRBV19 and TRBJ2-3 for the parts outside the CDR3, the full variable domain is DGGITQSPKYLFRKEGQNVTLSCEQNLNHDAMYWYRQDPGQGLRLIYYSQIVNDFQKGDIAEGYSVSREKKESFPLTVTSAQKNPTAFYLCASSMRVVSGLADTQYFGPGTRLTVL.

This clone was found once. The chain is built from TRBV7-8 and TRBJ2-1; 9 nucleotides agree with TRBD2. CDR3 length equals 17 residues. The ends lost 2 bases at V and 0 bases at J; junction bases unmatched: 5. CDR1 is SGHVS, CDR2 FQNEAQ, per germline. CDR3 region: CASSLIVRGGSYNEQFF. CDR3 in DNA: TGTGCCAGCAGCTTAATCGTGCGGGGGGGCTCCTACAATGAGCAGTTCTTC.

The chain links TRBV4-2 to TRBJ2-3, with no clear D. The CDR3 has 13 amino acids. Germline CDR1 LGHNA, CDR2 YNFKEQ. V was trimmed by 4 bases and J by 6 bases, leaving 11 bases between them. The chain's CDR3 is CASSPLLVDTQYF. CDR3 nucleotides: TGTGCCAGCAGCCCGCTGCTAGTGGATACGCAGTATTTT.

This CDR3 reads CASSLYRRGSLAYEQYF. The CDR3 bases are TGTGCCAGCAGCCTATACCGACGGGGATCGTTGGCCTACGAGCAGTACTTC. The chain links TRBV7-8 to TRBJ2-7, with D possibly matching TRBD2 (5 bases). Trimming removed 5 bases from V and 2 bases from J, with 22 bases in between. Germline values: CDR1 SGHVS, CDR2 FQNEAQ. This CDR3 has 17 residues.

This rearrangement joins TRBV7-9 to TRBJ1-1; TRBD1 agrees at 8 bases. Germline loops: CDR1 SEHNR, CDR2 FQNEAQ (reference sequence). The CDR3 loop spans 15 amino acids. The V segment lost 5 bases and the J segment 1 base; nucleotides outside the gene matches: 6. The CDR3 protein is CASSTWDRKNTEAFF. In DNA form, the CDR3 reads TGTGCCAGCAGCACCTGGGACAGGAAGAACACTGAAGCTTTCTTT.

V and J are TRBV3-1 (or the pseudogene TRBV3-2) and TRBJ1-1; unclear D gene. V lost 4 bases and J lost 0, with 3 bases in between. This CDR3 comprises 12 residues. Germline lookup yields CDR1 LGHDT and CDR2 YNNKEL (reference sequence). The CDR3 DNA reads TGTGCCAGCAGCCGCTTGAACACTGAAGCTTTCTTT. It is translated as CASSRLNTEAFF.

The J gene is TRBJ1-2, the V gene TRBV4-3, with D unresolved. Germline CDR1 is LGHNA and CDR2 is YSLEER. This CDR3 region has 16 residues. V lost 0 bases and J lost 1, with 12 bases in between. The DNA for the CDR3 is TGCGCCAGCAGCCAAGATGCAGTGGGGATTAACTATGGCTACACCTTC. Residues: CASSQDAVGINYGYTF.

The CDR3 reads CAWRREGQGGTYNSPLHF. In nucleotides, the CDR3 is TGTGCCTGGCGAAGGGAGGGACAGGGGGGAACCTATAATTCACCCCTCCACTTT. The chain combines TRBV30 with TRBJ1-6, with 11 bases matching TRBD1. Per the germline V gene, CDR1 is GTSNPN and CDR2 is SVGIG (reference sequence). V dropped 5 bases and J dropped 2; count of bases not matched to a gene: 11. The CDR3 runs to 18 residues.

The gene calls are TRBV18 and TRBJ1-3, with D maybe TRBD1 (6 bases). Germline V lookup: CDR1 KGHSH, CDR2 LQKENI. Trimming removed 1 base at V and 0 bases at J, with 13 bases between. The length of the CDR3 is 17 residues. CDR3 sequence: CASSPQQGLSSGNTIYF. CDR3 DNA: TGTGCCAGCTCACCACAACAGGGATTAAGCTCTGGAAACACCATATATTTT.

The rearrangement links TRBV6-5 to TRBJ1-1; D call uncertain. This CDR3 is 11 amino acids long. The germline V and J ends were trimmed by 6 bases and 10 bases, with 12 bases remaining between them. The germline V gene encodes CDR1 MNHEY and CDR2 SVGAGI. For the CDR3, the DNA is TGTGCCAGCAGACACGCTTCGGGAGCTTTCTTT. Encoded protein: CASRHASGAFF.

The chain uses TRBV4-2 and TRBJ2-2, with TRBD1 matching over 9 bases. The CDR3 is made up of 17 amino acids. Trimming removed 0 bases from V and 3 bases from J; junction bases left unmatched: 5. CDR1 LGHNA and CDR2 YNFKEQ come from the germline V gene. The CDR3 sequence is CASSQDRDRVYTGELFF. DNA of the CDR3: TGTGCCAGCAGCCAAGACCGGGACAGGGTGTACACCGGGGAGCTGTTTTTT.

The chain has TRBV7-9 and TRBJ2-1; TRBD2 might be the D (7 bases). This CDR3 comprises 13 residues. Trimming cost V 1 base and J 12 bases, with 13 bases left between them. Germline CDR1 SEHNR, CDR2 FQNEAQ (reference sequence). The CDR3 DNA follows: TGTGCCAGCAGCTTAGTCGGGGGGCAGGGGCAGTTCTTC. Its translation is CASSLVGGQGQFF. The complete variable domain, with remaining parts taken from reference TRBV7-9 and TRBJ2-1, reads DTGVSQNPRHKITKRGQNVTFRCDPISEHNRLYWYRQTLGQGPEFLTYFQNEAQLEKSRLLSDRFSAERPKGSFSTLEIQRTEQGDSAMYLCASSLVGGQGQFFGPGTRLTVL.

This clone was seen a few times. The V call is TRBV3-1 (or the pseudogene TRBV3-2), the J call TRBJ2-3, with unresolved D. Trimming shortened V by 4 bases and J by 2 bases, and 13 bases separated the two germline ends. Germline V CDR1 and CDR2: LGHDT, YNNKEL (reference sequence). The CDR3 sequence is 15 residues long. The CDR3 coding sequence is TGTGCCAGCAGCCTCCTACGCGAGCCCACAGATACGCAGTATTTT. Its protein is CASSLLREPTDTQYF.

The V and J genes are TRBV6-5 and TRBJ1-2, with D unresolved. This CDR3 spans 14 amino acids. Germline CDR1 and CDR2: MNHEY and SVGAGI. The V gene lost 6 bases and the J gene lost 0 bases, with 11 bases spanning the gap. The CDR3: CASSRGGSNYGYTF. The CDR3 DNA follows: TGTGCCAGCAGCCGGGGTGGCTCTAACTATGGCTACACCTTC.

The chain links TRBV28 to TRBJ2-1; 8 bases align to TRBD1. Germline V gene data show CDR1 as MDHEN and CDR2 as SYDVKM. The V and J ends lost 7 bases and 8 bases, in that order; junction bases with no gene match: 4. This CDR3 spans 12 amino acids. CDR3 bases: TGTGCCAGCACCACAGGGGGACATGAGCAGTTCTTC. Residues: CASTTGGHEQFF. Full variable domain (rest looked up from reference TRBV28 and TRBJ2-1): DVKVTQSSRYLVKRTGEKVFLECVQDMDHENMFWYRQDPGLGLRLIYFSYDVKMKEKGDIPEGYSVSREKKERFSLILESASTNQTSMYLCASTTGGHEQFFGPGTRLTVL.

The chain joins TRBV3-1 (or the pseudogene TRBV3-2) to TRBJ2-1, with D perhaps matching TRBD1 or TRBD2 (6 bases each). The CDR3 loop spans 15 amino acids. The V and J ends lost 7 bases and 6 bases respectively, with 19 bases between them. Per the germline V gene, CDR1 is LGHDT and CDR2 is YNNKEL (reference sequence). The CDR3 coding sequence is TGTGCCAGCACCACGTCTTCGGGGGCCCCCAATGAGCAGTTCTTC. This sequence encodes CASTTSSGAPNEQFF.

V and J are TRBV5-4 and TRBJ2-2; 8 nucleotides line up with TRBD2. From germline, CDR1 is SGHNT and CDR2 YYREEE (reference sequence). The CDR3 length is 15 residues. V was clipped by 0 bases and J by 8 bases; unmatched bases: 6. The CDR3 DNA follows: TGTGCCAGCAGCTTGGAAGGCTTAGCGGGAGGGGAGCTGTTTTTT. It encodes CASSLEGLAGGELFF.

The chain combines TRBV7-9 with TRBJ2-7; the D is unclear. CDR1 SEHNR and CDR2 FQNEAQ come from the germline V gene (reference sequence). V was clipped by 5 bases and J by 4 bases, with 18 bases between them. This CDR3 contains 15 residues. CDR3 sequence: CASSPAGLRSYEQYF. The CDR3 region has the DNA TGTGCCAGCAGCCCCGCCGGTCTTCGGTCGTACGAGCAGTACTTC.

This CDR3 is CASGLAGAETQYF. The CDR3 coding sequence is TGTGCCAGCGGACTAGCGGGAGCAGAGACCCAGTACTTC. The V and J genes are TRBV28 and TRBJ2-5; 13 nucleotides match TRBD2. The CDR3 loop spans 13 amino acids. Trimming cost V 8 bases and J 4 bases; bases outside gene matches: 1. Germline V gene data show CDR1 as MDHEN and CDR2 as SYDVKM. Combining the CDR3 with reference TRBV28 and TRBJ2-5 gives the whole variable domain DVKVTQSSRYLVKRTGEKVFLECVQDMDHENMFWYRQDPGLGLRLIYFSYDVKMKEKGDIPEGYSVSREKKERFSLILESASTNQTSMYLCASGLAGAETQYFGPGTRLLVL.

The chain has TRBV2 and TRBJ2-5, with D possibly called TRBD1 or TRBD2 (5 bases each). Germline V gene lookup returns CDR1 SNHLY and CDR2 FYNNEI. Trimming left V 7 bases short and J 4 bases short, with 10 bases between. The CDR3 extends over 12 amino acids. The CDR3 here is CASKTEGETQYF. As DNA, the CDR3 is TGTGCCAGCAAGACAGAGGGAGAGACCCAGTACTTC.